This TCR beta chain came from a study of shared clonotypes between healthy human individuals. Study in general: Each donor's CD8 memory used one plate, CD8 naive two, each CD4 subset three. Study-level findings and limits: The expectation was that sequencing depth would affect clonotype sharing among donors.

Libraries were prepared by immunoSEQ multiplex PCR; TCRdb keeps only in-frame clonotypes and omits some of them. Of nearly 600,000 clones listed, less than 97% are singletons. V was cut by 2 bases and J by 5 bases, with 3 bases left in between. The CDR3 is 12 amino acids. From germline, CDR1 is MNHEY and CDR2 SVGAGI. Of note for this clone: Its antigen is still unknown.

The naive CD8 population came from CD45RO-negative cells selected for CCR7, without terminally differentiated effector memory CD45RA+ cells. The sequence derives from a woman aged 30 to 39 in good health. Material: naive CD8+ T cells sorted from blood. The chain recombines TRBV6-5 with TRBJ2-2; D is undetermined. DNA for the CDR3: TGTGCCAGCAGTTACCCTACCGGGGAGCTGTTTTTT. Amino acid sequence: CASSYPTGELFF.